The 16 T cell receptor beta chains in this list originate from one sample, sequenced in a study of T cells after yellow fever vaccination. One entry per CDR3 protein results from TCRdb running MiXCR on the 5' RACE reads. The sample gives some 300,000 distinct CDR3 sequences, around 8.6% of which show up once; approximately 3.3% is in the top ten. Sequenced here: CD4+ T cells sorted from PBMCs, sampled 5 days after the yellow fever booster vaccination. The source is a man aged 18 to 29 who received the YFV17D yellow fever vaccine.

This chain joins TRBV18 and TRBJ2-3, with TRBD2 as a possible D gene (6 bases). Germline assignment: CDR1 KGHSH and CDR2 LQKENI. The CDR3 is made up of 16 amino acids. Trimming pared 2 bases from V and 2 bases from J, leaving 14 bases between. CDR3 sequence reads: CASSPRLGENTDTQYF. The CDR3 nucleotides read TGTGCCAGCTCACCAAGACTAGGGGAGAACACAGATACGCAGTATTTT.

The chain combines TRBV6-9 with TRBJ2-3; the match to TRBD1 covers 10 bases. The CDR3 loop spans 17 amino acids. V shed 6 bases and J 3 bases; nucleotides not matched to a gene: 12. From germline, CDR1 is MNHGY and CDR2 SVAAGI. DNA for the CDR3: TGTGCCAGCAGCCAATTCCGGAAGGGACAGGGGACAGATACGCAGTATTTT. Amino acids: CASSQFRKGQGTDTQYF.

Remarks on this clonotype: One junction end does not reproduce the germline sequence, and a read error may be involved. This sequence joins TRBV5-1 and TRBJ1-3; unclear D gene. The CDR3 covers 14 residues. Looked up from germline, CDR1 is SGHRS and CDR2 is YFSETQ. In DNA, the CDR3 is TGTGCCAGCAGCTTAGGAGGAGCTGGAAACACCATATATTTT. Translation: CASSLGGAGNTIYF.

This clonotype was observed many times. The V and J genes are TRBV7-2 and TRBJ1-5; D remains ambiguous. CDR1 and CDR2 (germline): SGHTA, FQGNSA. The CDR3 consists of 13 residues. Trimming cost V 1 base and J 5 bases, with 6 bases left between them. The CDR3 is CASSLVRDQPQHF. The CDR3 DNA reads TGTGCCAGCAGCTTAGTTAGGGATCAGCCCCAGCATTTT.

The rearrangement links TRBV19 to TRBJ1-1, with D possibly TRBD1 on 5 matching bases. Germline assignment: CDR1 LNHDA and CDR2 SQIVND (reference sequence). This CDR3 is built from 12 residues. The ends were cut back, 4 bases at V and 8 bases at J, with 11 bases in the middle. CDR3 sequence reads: CASSTTTDEAFF. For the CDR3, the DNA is TGTGCCAGTAGTACCACGACAGACGAAGCTTTCTTT.

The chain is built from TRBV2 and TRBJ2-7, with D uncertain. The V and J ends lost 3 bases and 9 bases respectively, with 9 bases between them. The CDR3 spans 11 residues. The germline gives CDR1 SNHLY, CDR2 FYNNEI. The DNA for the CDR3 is TGTGCCAGCAGTGACCATACGGTGCAGTACTTC. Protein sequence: CASSDHTVQYF.

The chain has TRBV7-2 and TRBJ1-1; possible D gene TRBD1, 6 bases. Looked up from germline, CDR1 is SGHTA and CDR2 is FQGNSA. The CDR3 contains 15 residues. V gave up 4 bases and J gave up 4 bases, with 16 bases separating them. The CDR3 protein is CASSSPQGGGTEAFF. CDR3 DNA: TGTGCCAGCAGCTCTCCACAGGGAGGAGGCACTGAAGCTTTCTTT.

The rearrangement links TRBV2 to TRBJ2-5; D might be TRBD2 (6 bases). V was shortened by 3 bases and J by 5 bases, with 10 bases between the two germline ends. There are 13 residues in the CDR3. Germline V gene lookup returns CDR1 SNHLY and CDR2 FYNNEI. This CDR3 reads CASSELGRETQYF. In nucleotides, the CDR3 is TGTGCCAGCAGTGAGTTAGGGAGGGAGACCCAGTACTTC.

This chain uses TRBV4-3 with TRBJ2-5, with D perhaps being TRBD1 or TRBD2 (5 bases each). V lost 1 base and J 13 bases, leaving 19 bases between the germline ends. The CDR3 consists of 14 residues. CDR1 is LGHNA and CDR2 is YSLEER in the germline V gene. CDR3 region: CASSQVLAGRVRYF. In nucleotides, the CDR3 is TGCGCCAGCAGCCAAGTTTTGGCAGGGCGGGTTAGGTACTTC.

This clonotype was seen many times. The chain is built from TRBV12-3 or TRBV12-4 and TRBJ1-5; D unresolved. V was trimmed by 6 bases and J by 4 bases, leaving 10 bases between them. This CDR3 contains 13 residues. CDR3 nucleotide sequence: TGTGCCAGCAGCGTCGGGGAAAATCAGCCCCAGCATTTT. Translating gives CASSVGENQPQHF.

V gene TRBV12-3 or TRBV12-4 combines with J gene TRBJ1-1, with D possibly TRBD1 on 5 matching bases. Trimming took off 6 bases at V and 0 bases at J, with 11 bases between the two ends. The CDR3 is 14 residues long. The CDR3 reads CASSLGPMNTEAFF. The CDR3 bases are TGTGCCAGCAGCCTGGGACCAATGAACACTGAAGCTTTCTTT.

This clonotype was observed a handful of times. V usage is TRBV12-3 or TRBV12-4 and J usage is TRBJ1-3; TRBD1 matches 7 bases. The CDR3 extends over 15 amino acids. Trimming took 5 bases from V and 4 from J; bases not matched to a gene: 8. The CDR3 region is CASSKPRGGGNTIYF. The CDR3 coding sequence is TGTGCCAGCAGTAAACCCAGGGGGGGAGGAAACACCATATATTTT.

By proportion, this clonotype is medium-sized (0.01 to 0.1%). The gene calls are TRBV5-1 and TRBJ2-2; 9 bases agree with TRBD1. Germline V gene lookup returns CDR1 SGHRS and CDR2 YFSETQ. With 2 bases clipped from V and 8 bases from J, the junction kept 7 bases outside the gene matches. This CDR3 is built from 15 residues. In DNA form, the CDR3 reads TGCGCCAGCAGCTTCCGGACAGGGGCGACTGGGGAGCTGTTTTTT. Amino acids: CASSFRTGATGELFF.

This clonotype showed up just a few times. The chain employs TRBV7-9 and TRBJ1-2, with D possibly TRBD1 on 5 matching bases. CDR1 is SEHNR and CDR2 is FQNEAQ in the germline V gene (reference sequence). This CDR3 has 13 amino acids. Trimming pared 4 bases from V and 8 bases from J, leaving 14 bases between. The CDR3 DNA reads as TGTGCCAGCAGCTCCGAGTCCGGGGCAGGCTACACCTTC. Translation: CASSSESGAGYTF.

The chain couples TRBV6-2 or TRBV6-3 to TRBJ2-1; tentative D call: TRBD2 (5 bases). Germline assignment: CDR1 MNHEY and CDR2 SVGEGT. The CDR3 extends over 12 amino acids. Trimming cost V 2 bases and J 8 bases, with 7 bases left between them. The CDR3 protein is CASSYMGDEQFF. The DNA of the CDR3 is TGTGCCAGCAGTTACATGGGAGATGAGCAGTTCTTC.

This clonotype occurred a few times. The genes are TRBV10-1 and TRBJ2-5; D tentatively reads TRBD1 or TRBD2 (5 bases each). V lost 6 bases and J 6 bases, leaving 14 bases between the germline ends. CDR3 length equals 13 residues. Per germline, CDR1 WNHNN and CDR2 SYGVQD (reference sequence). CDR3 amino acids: CASSGTRGKTQYF. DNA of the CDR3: TGCGCCAGCAGCGGTACTAGGGGAAAGACCCAGTACTTC.